This T cell receptor beta chain was identified during a study of CD8+ T cells in alopecia areata. Germline CDR1 reads SQVTM; CDR2 reads ANQGSEA. This CDR3 is built from 13 residues. It was cDNA, reverse transcribed from extracted RNA, that served as the sequencing template. The assay was immunoSEQ multiplex PCR, and TCRdb's table has in-frame clones only and misses some. This table holds 140,000 to 150,000 clones, about 89% found once. The sample holds one count of this clone. The receptor was derived from a human donor with alopecia areata. The rearrangement joins TRBV29-1 to TRBJ2-5, with 7 nucleotides matching TRBD1. The J call may be wrong; the DNA end is better matched by TRBJ2-7. The material sequenced was CD8+ T cells sorted from blood, taken at week 0. The chain's CDR3 is CSVSGGSSYEQYF. The CDR3 DNA reads as TGCAGCGTTTCAGGGGGATCCTCCTACGAGCAGTACTTC.